A single sample gave rise to the 20 T cell receptor beta chains below, sequenced in a study of vaccination effects on CD4 cells after COVID-19. Profiled with immunoSEQ multiplex PCR; TCRdb holds only in-frame clones, not every one. The data show under 85,000 clones, more than 60% seen once. Antigen-specific CD4+ T cell clonotypes were called by their expansion after viral peptide-pool culture in ViraFEST. On day 10 of culture, CD4+ T cells were separated out. Participants completed two doses of the BNT162b2 or mRNA-1273 vaccine. Antigen specificity for these receptors is unknown. Material: CD4+ T cells from PBMCs cultured with HCoV-OC43 spike peptides, obtained after COVID-19 vaccination. Subset noted: HCoV-OC43 spike overlapping peptide pool stimulation. The receptors stem from a human donor who received a COVID-19 vaccine.

A single count supports this clone. The rearrangement links TRBV23-1 to TRBJ2-7, with D unclear. TRBV23-1 is given ORF status, its function remaining uncertain. V was clipped by 4 bases and J by 2 bases, with 9 bases between them. The CDR3 length is 13 residues. The CDR3, as DNA: TGCGCCAGCAGTCGCAGATTGGCCTACGAGCAGTACGTC. Translated, it gives CASSRRLAYEQYV.

This chain links TRBV6-5 with TRBJ1-1; D is unresolved. The germline CDR1 and CDR2 sequences are MNHEY and SVGAGI. Trimming removed 2 bases from V and 4 bases from J, with 11 bases in between. CDR3 length: 14 residues. CDR3: CASSYGVLGTEAFF. DNA for the CDR3: TGTGCCAGCAGTTACGGGGTTTTGGGCACTGAAGCTTTCTTT.

This clone is a singleton in its sample. The J gene is TRBJ2-2, the V gene TRBV28; a weak D match, TRBD1 (5 bases). V lost 4 bases and J lost 6, with 12 bases in between. Germline V gene lookup returns CDR1 MDHEN and CDR2 SYDVKM. The CDR3 runs 14 residues. The CDR3, as DNA: TGTGCCAGCAGTTCTGGTCAGGGTCCCGGGGAGCTGTTTTTT. This gives the protein CASSSGQGPGELFF.

The CDR3 sequence is CSVDPSQGNTEAFF. The CDR3 region has the DNA TGCAGCGTTGATCCTTCACAGGGAAACACTGAAGCTTTCTTT. V gene TRBV29-1 combines with J gene TRBJ1-1; D is possibly TRBD1 (6 bases). V was pared by 3 bases and J by 2 bases, with 13 bases between. CDR1 SQVTM and CDR2 ANQGSEA come from the germline V gene. The CDR3 has 14 amino acids.

The chain links TRBV28 to TRBJ2-7; 10 bases match TRBD1. The V gene's germline CDR1 is MDHEN and CDR2 SYDVKM. V lost 5 bases to trimming and J lost 5 bases; unmatched junction nucleotides: 6. The CDR3 length is 14 residues. CDR3 nucleotides: TGTGCCAGCAGTATTGGGACAGGGGTCCACGAGCAGTACGTC. As protein: CASSIGTGVHEQYV.

The chain employs TRBV5-4 and TRBJ1-5, with D maybe TRBD1 (5 bases). Trimming left V 0 bases short and J 0 bases short, with 7 bases between. The CDR3 sequence is 15 residues long. The V gene's germline CDR1 is SGHNT and CDR2 YYREEE (reference sequence). The CDR3 region has the DNA TGTGCCAGCAGCTTGGCGGGGGTTAGCAATCAGCCCCAGCATTTT. Protein sequence: CASSLAGVSNQPQHF.

The chain carries TRBV10-3 and TRBJ2-2; 13 bases map to TRBD2. There are 19 residues in the CDR3. Looked up from germline, CDR1 is ENHRY and CDR2 is SYGVKD. With 4 bases clipped from V and 2 bases from J, the junction kept 10 bases outside the gene matches. CDR3 nucleotide sequence: TGTGCCATCAGTGGTCGGAAGGGGACTAGCGGGGCTAACACCGGGGAGCTGTTTTTT. Its protein is CAISGRKGTSGANTGELFF.

The chain uses TRBV28 and TRBJ1-2, with no clear D. Germline V gene lookup returns CDR1 MDHEN and CDR2 SYDVKM. V was trimmed by 6 bases and J by 4 bases, leaving 9 bases between them. The CDR3 covers 12 residues. The CDR3 DNA sequence: TGTGCCAGCAGGGAACTAGGCTATGGCTACACCTTC. Translating gives CASRELGYGYTF.

The chain recombines TRBV6-6 with TRBJ1-1; possibly TRBD1 for D (6 bases). Per germline, CDR1 MNHNY and CDR2 SVGAGI (reference sequence). V was pared by 6 bases and J by 1 base, with 15 bases between. The CDR3 length is 15 residues. The CDR3 bases are TGTGCCAGCAGACGAGGGGGGAGCTCGAACACTGAAGCTTTCTTT. Its protein is CASRRGGSSNTEAFF.

The gene calls are TRBV7-9 and TRBJ2-5; 10 nucleotides line up with TRBD2. The CDR3 consists of 14 residues. Per germline, CDR1 SEHNR and CDR2 FQNEAQ (reference sequence). Trimming took 3 bases from V and 5 from J; bases not matched to a gene: 3. The CDR3 loop reads CASSFTAGGETQYF. CDR3 coding DNA: TGTGCCAGCAGCTTTACAGCGGGGGGGGAGACCCAGTACTTC.

V and J are TRBV30 and TRBJ2-3; no firm D call. Looked up from germline, CDR1 is GTSNPN and CDR2 is SVGIG (reference sequence). This CDR3 comprises 12 residues. V was trimmed by 0 bases and J by 9 bases, leaving 10 bases between them. The CDR3 loop reads CAWSVSAGTQYF. The CDR3 DNA follows: TGTGCCTGGAGTGTATCAGCTGGGACGCAGTATTTT.

This chain links TRBV19 with TRBJ2-2; 10 nucleotides line up with TRBD1. Germline CDR1 reads LNHDA; CDR2 reads SQIVND (reference sequence). CDR3 size: 16 residues. Trimming at V came to 5 bases and at J to 3 bases, leaving 6 bases not matched to a gene. CDR3 amino acids: CASSQGTGEYTGELFF. The CDR3 DNA sequence: TGTGCCAGTAGTCAGGGGACAGGGGAGTACACCGGGGAGCTGTTTTTT. The full variable domain, its missing parts supplied by reference TRBV19 and TRBJ2-2, is DGGITQSPKYLFRKEGQNVTLSCEQNLNHDAMYWYRQDPGQGLRLIYYSQIVNDFQKGDIAEGYSVSREKKESFPLTVTSAQKNPTAFYLCASSQGTGEYTGELFFGEGSRLTVL.

This sequence joins TRBV9 and TRBJ2-3; D may correspond to TRBD1 or TRBD2 (7 bases each). This CDR3 has 15 residues. Looked up from germline, CDR1 is SGDLS and CDR2 is YYNGEE. V lost 3 bases, J lost 2 bases, and 13 bases lay in between. The CDR3 nucleotides are TGTGCCAGCAGCGCCAGGGGGGGTCTCACAGATACGCAGTATTTT. Residues: CASSARGGLTDTQYF.

The chain uses TRBV28 and TRBJ1-6, with a weak D call TRBD1 (5 bases). Trimming cost V 5 bases and J 1 base, with 12 bases left between them. The germline V gene has CDR1 MDHEN and CDR2 SYDVKM. The CDR3 runs 16 residues. The CDR3 nucleotides are TGTGCCAGCAGTCTCGTCCAGGGTTCCTATAATTCACCCCTCCACTTT. Translating it yields CASSLVQGSYNSPLHF. Using reference TRBV28 and TRBJ1-6 for the parts outside the CDR3, the full variable domain is DVKVTQSSRYLVKRTGEKVFLECVQDMDHENMFWYRQDPGLGLRLIYFSYDVKMKEKGDIPEGYSVSREKKERFSLILESASTNQTSMYLCASSLVQGSYNSPLHFGNGTRLTVT.

This clone was recorded once. The chain links TRBV19 to TRBJ1-5, with TRBD1 matching over 8 bases. The CDR3 runs 16 residues. CDR1 LNHDA and CDR2 SQIVND come from the germline V gene (reference sequence). Losses at the gene ends were 3 bases for V and 0 bases for J; bases not matched to a gene: 4. The CDR3 DNA follows: TGTGCCAGTAGTATCCTGGGACAGGTTAGCAATCAGCCCCAGCATTTT. This sequence encodes CASSILGQVSNQPQHF.

The chain joins TRBV20-1 to TRBJ2-1; 9 bases fit TRBD1. The CDR3 length is 11 residues. With V trimmed by 4 bases and J by 16 bases, 8 bases remained unmatched. CDR1 DFQATT and CDR2 SNEGSKA come from the germline V gene (reference sequence). CDR3 amino acids: CSAKRDRARFF. CDR3 nucleotide sequence: TGCAGTGCTAAGAGGGACAGGGCTCGTTTCTTC.

This clone was recorded only once. The rearrangement uses TRBV6-5 and TRBJ1-1, with 11 bases identical to TRBD1. Germline V gene data show CDR1 as MNHEY and CDR2 as SVGAGI. With V trimmed by 1 base and J by 6 bases, 7 bases remained unmatched. This CDR3 has 16 amino acids. CDR3 in amino acids: CASSYYAGQGAPEAFF. CDR3 bases: TGTGCCAGCAGTTACTACGCAGGACAGGGGGCCCCTGAAGCTTTCTTT.

This clone was counted a single time. The J gene is TRBJ2-3, the V gene TRBV11-2, with TRBD2 matching over 14 bases. There are 19 residues in the CDR3. Germline values: CDR1 SGHAT, CDR2 FQNNGV. J lost 0 bases, V lost 3 bases, and 8 bases had no gene match. The DNA of the CDR3 is TGTGCCAGCAGCTTGAGGACTAGCGGGGGGCCACCCAGCACAGATACGCAGTATTTT. Residues: CASSLRTSGGPPSTDTQYF.

The V and J genes are TRBV19 and TRBJ1-5; no reliable D call. Trimming took 5 bases from V and 7 from J, leaving 12 bases between them. Germline V gives CDR1 LNHDA, CDR2 SQIVND (reference sequence). The CDR3 contains 13 residues. CDR3 sequence (DNA): TGTGCCAGTAGTGATAGGTCGGGACAGCCCCAGCATTTT. It specifies CASSDRSGQPQHF.

The V gene is TRBV4-3, the J gene TRBJ2-2; D is undetermined. The V gene's germline CDR1 is LGHNA and CDR2 YSLEER. V dropped 4 bases and J dropped 6 bases, with 18 bases sitting between them. The CDR3 loop spans 16 amino acids. The CDR3 sequence: CASSLPAGPFSGELFF. For the CDR3, the DNA is TGCGCCAGCAGCCTTCCAGCCGGGCCGTTCTCCGGGGAGCTGTTTTTT.